The clone carrying this TCR beta chain was seen just once. Its antigen is currently unknown. Germline lookup yields CDR1 ENHRY and CDR2 SYGVKD. V was cut by 3 bases and J by 7 bases, with 10 bases left in between. The CDR3 is 13 amino acids. This entry belongs to a study of cytomegalovirus exposure and HLA in healthy donors. Study-wide results and limits: As a later analysis showed, several of the most significant clusters appeared to be linked to common viral pathogens. In most subjects, TCR beta sequences reportedly gave accurate predictions of HLA-A and HLA-B alleles.

Primers included in the PCR were 60 Vbeta and 13 Jbeta primers. TCRdb's table, derived via immunoSEQ multiplex PCR, lists solely in-frame clones and lacks some. The sample yields about 100,000 clones, more than 65% seen once. The V gene is TRBV10-3, the J gene TRBJ1-5; perhaps TRBD1 as D (6 bases). Sequencing was done on a sample of PBMCs. This TCR was sampled from a woman younger than 30 in good health and CMV-seropositive. CDR3 region: CAISEGGNQPQHF. The CDR3 DNA follows: TGTGCCATCAGTGAAGGGGGAAACCAGCCCCAGCATTTT.